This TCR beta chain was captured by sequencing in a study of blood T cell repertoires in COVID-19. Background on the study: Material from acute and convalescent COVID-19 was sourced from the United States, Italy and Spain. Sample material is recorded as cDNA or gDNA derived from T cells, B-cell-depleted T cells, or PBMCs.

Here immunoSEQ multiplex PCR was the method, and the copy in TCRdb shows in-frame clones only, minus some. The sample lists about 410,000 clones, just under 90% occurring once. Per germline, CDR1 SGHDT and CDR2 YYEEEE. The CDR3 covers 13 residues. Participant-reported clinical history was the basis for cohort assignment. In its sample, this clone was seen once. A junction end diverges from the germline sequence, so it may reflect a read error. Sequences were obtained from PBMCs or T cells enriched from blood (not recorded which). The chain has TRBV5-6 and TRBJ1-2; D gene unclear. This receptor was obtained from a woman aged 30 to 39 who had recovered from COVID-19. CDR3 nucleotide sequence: TGTGCCAGCAGCTTGGCTGGGAGAGATGGCTACACTTTC. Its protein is CASSLAGRDGYTF. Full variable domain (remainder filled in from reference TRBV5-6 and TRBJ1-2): DAGVTQSPTHLIKTRGQQVTLRCSPKSGHDTVSWYQQALGQGPQFIFQYYEEEERQRGNFPDRFSGHQFPNYSSELNVNALLLGDSALYLCASSLAGRDGYTFGSGTRLTVV.